Included here is one T cell receptor (beta chain) sequence, with context. Antigen unknown. V dropped 7 bases and J dropped 13; count of bases not matched to a gene: 6. The CDR3 contains 10 residues. Germline V gene data show CDR1 as SGHRS and CDR2 as YFSETQ. The data were obtained in a study of cytomegalovirus exposure and HLA in healthy donors. General study findings and limits: The HLA-A and HLA-B alleles of most subjects were reportedly predicted accurately from TCR beta sequences.

Both 60 Vbeta primers and 13 Jbeta primers went into the PCR. Clones were sequenced by immunoSEQ multiplex PCR, and TCRdb holds only the in-frame ones, with some missing. The sample comprises 35,000 to 55,000 clones, roughly half of which are singletons, and roughly 6% rests with the top ten. This clonotype was obtained from a man aged 55 to 70 in good health and CMV-seronegative. The sequencing input was PBMCs. The rearrangement links TRBV5-1 to TRBJ1-2, with 8 bases identical to TRBD1. This CDR3 reads CASGQGHLTF. The CDR3 nucleotides read TGCGCCAGCGGACAGGGACATCTCACCTTC.